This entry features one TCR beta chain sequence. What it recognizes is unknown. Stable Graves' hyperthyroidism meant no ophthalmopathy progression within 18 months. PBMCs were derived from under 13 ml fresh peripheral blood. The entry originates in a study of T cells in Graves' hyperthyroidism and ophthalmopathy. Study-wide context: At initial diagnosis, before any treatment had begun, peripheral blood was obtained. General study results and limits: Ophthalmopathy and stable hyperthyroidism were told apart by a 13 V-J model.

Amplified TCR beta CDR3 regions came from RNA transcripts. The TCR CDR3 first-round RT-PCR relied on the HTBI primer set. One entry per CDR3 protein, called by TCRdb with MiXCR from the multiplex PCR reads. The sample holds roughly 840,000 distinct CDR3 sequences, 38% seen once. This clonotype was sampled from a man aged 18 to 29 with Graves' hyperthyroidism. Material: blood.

The CDR3 nucleotides are TGCAGCGTTGAAGGGACTAGCGGGAACACCATATATTTT. Its protein product is CSVEGTSGNTIYF. This chain uses TRBV29-1 with TRBJ1-3; D is unresolved. Per germline, CDR1 SQVTM and CDR2 ANQGSEA. This CDR3 comprises 13 residues. Trimming removed 1 base at V and 7 bases at J, with 11 bases between. The full variable domain, in which reference TRBV29-1 and TRBJ1-3 provide the parts outside the CDR3, is SAVISQKPSRDICQRGTSLTIQCQVDSQVTMMFWYRQQPGQSLTLIATANQGSEATYESGFVIDKFPISRPNLTFSTLTVSNMSPEDSSIYLCSVEGTSGNTIYFGEGSWLTVV.